The 10 T cell receptor beta chains below all came from one sample that was sequenced in a study of molecular identifiers for immune sequencing clone quantification. TCRdb reprocessed the PCR reads via MiXCR and lists one record per CDR3 protein. The top ten hold 1.3% to 1.5% of the sample, which has around 65,000 distinct CDR3 sequences, under 20% seen once. Sample: naive CD8+ T cells from blood, with Jurkat cell RNA spiked in. Stated subset: FACS-sorted CD8+CD4-CCR7+CD45RA+ naive T cells. The receptor set was obtained from a human donor in good health. Some libraries in this study had Jurkat cell RNA spiked in.

In this sample, this clonotype turned up many times. This rearrangement joins TRBV6-2 or TRBV6-3 to TRBJ1-1; a weak D match, TRBD1 (5 bases). CDR1 MNHEY and CDR2 SVGEGT come from the germline V gene. The V gene lost 2 bases and the J gene lost 7 bases, with 17 bases spanning the gap. The CDR3 is made up of 15 amino acids. CDR3 coding DNA: TGTGCCAGCAGTTACATGGGAGGCGGCGGGGGTGAAGCTTTCTTT. It is translated as CASSYMGGGGGEAFF.

This clonotype was picked up many times. J is TRBJ2-7 and V is TRBV7-2; 7 bases agree with TRBD2. CDR3 size: 15 residues. Losses at the gene ends were 5 bases for V and 4 bases for J; bases not matched to a gene: 11. Germline V gene sequence: CDR1 SGHTA, CDR2 FQGNSA. This chain's CDR3 is CASSNPTSLRYEQYF. CDR3 sequence (DNA): TGTGCCAGCAGCAACCCGACTAGCCTCCGGTACGAGCAGTACTTC.

This clonotype showed up many times. The rearrangement joins TRBV11-2 to TRBJ2-7; D is undetermined. Germline CDR1 reads SGHAT; CDR2 reads FQNNGV. CDR3 size: 14 residues. Between the trimmed V and J ends, which lost 3 bases and 2 bases, there was a span of 11 bases. Written as DNA, the CDR3 is TGTGCCAGCAGCTTGAGTGGCACCGCCTACGAGCAGTACTTC. Translation: CASSLSGTAYEQYF.

This clonotype was seen many times. This chain links TRBV7-2 with TRBJ2-1, with 8 bases aligning to TRBD2. J was trimmed by 8 bases and V by 3 bases; bases with no gene match: 6. The germline CDR1 and CDR2 sequences are SGHTA and FQGNSA. The CDR3 contains 14 residues. The CDR3 here is CASSFSGGPYEQFF. The CDR3 coding sequence is TGTGCCAGCAGCTTTTCGGGAGGGCCCTATGAGCAGTTCTTC.

As concerns this clonotype: This may be a read error, as it is one base from a much larger clone. The CDR3 DNA follows: TGTGCCAGCATCCCCCGGGACAGGGCCACCGGGGGGCTGTTTTTT. Protein: CASIPRDRATGGLFF. The chain links TRBV6-1 to TRBJ2-2, with 9 bases aligning to TRBD1. The V gene's germline CDR1 is MNHNS and CDR2 SASEGT. This CDR3 has 15 residues.

This clonotype appeared many times. The chain combines TRBV7-9 with TRBJ2-2; D gene unclear. The CDR3 spans 13 residues. Germline V gives CDR1 SEHNR, CDR2 FQNEAQ (reference sequence). V gave up 4 bases and J gave up 4 bases, with 7 bases separating them. Here the CDR3 reads CASSSKVTGELFF. Here the CDR3 DNA reads TGTGCCAGCAGCTCTAAGGTCACCGGGGAGCTGTTTTTT.

Ten or more counts support this clonotype. CDR3 region: CASSLSRVVQPQHF. The CDR3 nucleotides read TGTGCCAGCAGTTTAAGCCGGGTTGTTCAGCCCCAGCATTTT. V is TRBV27 and J is TRBJ1-5; no firm D call. The V gene's germline CDR1 is MNHEY and CDR2 SMNVEV (reference sequence). The CDR3 extends over 14 amino acids. The V end lost 2 bases, the J end lost 6 bases, and 11 bases lay between the germline ends.

This clonotype has ten or more counts. V gene TRBV20-1 combines with J gene TRBJ2-7; D gene uncertain. This CDR3 has 12 amino acids. The ends were cut back, 2 bases at V and 3 bases at J, with 8 bases in the middle. Germline V gene lookup returns CDR1 DFQATT and CDR2 SNEGSKA (reference sequence). CDR3 loop: CSARFDHYEQYF. CDR3 nucleotides: TGCAGTGCTAGATTTGACCACTACGAGCAGTACTTC.

The J gene is TRBJ2-1, the V gene TRBV20-1; perhaps D is TRBD1 or TRBD2 (5 bases each). CDR1 and CDR2 from the germline V gene are DFQATT and SNEGSKA (reference sequence). This CDR3 comprises 17 residues. V lost 4 bases, J lost 0 bases, and 19 bases lay in between. The CDR3 sequence is CSATPGAIHFSYNEQFF. As DNA, the CDR3 is TGCAGTGCTACTCCCGGGGCCATCCACTTCTCCTACAATGAGCAGTTCTTC.

This clonotype was seen only a few times. This chain links TRBV2 with TRBJ2-1; D is unresolved. Looked up from germline, CDR1 is SNHLY and CDR2 is FYNNEI. This CDR3 comprises 12 residues. V shed 7 bases and J shed 3 bases, with 7 bases lying between them. CDR3 DNA sequence: TGTGCCAGCAAATCATTCTACAATGAGCAGTTCTTC. It codes for CASKSFYNEQFF.